The rows below give T cell receptor beta chains drawn from one sample of a study of breast tumors, draining lymph nodes, adjacent tissues. TCRdb ran MiXCR on the multiplex PCR reads and lists one entry per CDR3 protein. The sample includes about 21,000 distinct CDR3 sequences, roughly two fifths seen only once; the top ten take approximately 25%. The sequenced sample was breast tumor tissue. These TCRs come from a female donor with breast cancer. Some clones in this sample may be carry-over from other donors' samples. The CDR3 runs from the conserved cysteine through the conserved F or W.

TRBV20-1	CSARAVGQGSEQYF
TRBV19	CASSMGGGRTGELFF
TRBV25-1	CASSTGARGSYNSPLHF
TRBV7-3	CSSSFQSTDTQYF
TRBV7-9	CASSAGLYGYTF
TRBV7-3	CASSLTGGGVQETQYF
TRBV20-1	CSARDGYSYEQYF
TRBV20-1	CSARDRVVGGYTF
TRBV20-1	CSASGPNYNEQFF
TRBV6-1	CASSERGTSGSGRTDTQYF
TRBV30	CAQSRRSQETQYF
TRBV5-1	CASSWGGRTDTQYF
TRBV10-2	CASSEYKRGGTDTQYF
TRBV12-3/TRBV12-4	CASRPGKGSEADTQYF
TRBV18	CASSSARTGGSNQPQHF
TRBV7-8	CASSLVGGLGTGELFF
TRBV12-3/TRBV12-4	CASRGSSNQPQHF
TRBV4-3	CASSRDPEDSPLHF
TRBV29-1	CSVRDRGNEKLFF
TRBV29-1	CSVVWREKGNNEQFF
TRBV20-1	CSARDRGGNLKTQYF
TRBV19	CASSLTGPVVTEAFF
TRBV10-2	CASSASWNEQFF
TRBV4-3	CASSQDLSGYTDTQYF
TRBV7-9	CGSSWDVTGANVLTF
TRBV5-5	CASSLGTAPFTDTQYF
TRBV19	CASRDRFSNQPQHF
TRBV20-1	CSARTPDMRQPQHF
TRBV11-1	CASSFRDSYNEQFF
TRBV5-1	CASSLGHRDSSYEQYF
TRBV15	CATSRDPRNEKLFF
TRBV5-1	CASSLARSDTQYF
TRBV25-1	CASGWANEQFF
TRBV6-5	CASSPQLAKNIQYF
TRBV6-5	CASRYDRQRLYGYTF
TRBV11-3	CASSKGQGAVYGYTF
TRBV18	CASSPGDRGFDEQFF
TRBV6-2/TRBV6-3	CASTKTPTNYGYTF
TRBV15	CATSRDRGSNSPLHF